This is a list of T cell receptor beta chains from one sample in a study of blood T cell repertoires in COVID-19. Using immunoSEQ multiplex PCR, the repertoire was profiled, and TCRdb retains in-frame clones only, with some absent. The table lists around 70,000 clones, approximately 80% of them singletons. Source material: peripheral blood. Receptors originate from a man in his 70s who had recovered from COVID-19. CDR3s leave out the opening cysteine and the closing phenylalanine or tryptophan. Only some rows state a clone size, as once, few, many or a class for expanded clones.

TRBV19	-	ASTLTGVNEKLF
TRBV7-3	-	ASSLGTGDSYNEQF
TRBV11-3	-	ASSLDSSSYNEQF
TRBV30	few	AWSQGTGNTDTQY
TRBV10-2	-	ASSDPGTGAYEQY
TRBV3-1/TRBV3-2	-	ASSLRGGEKLF
TRBV3-1/TRBV3-2	-	ASSPLAGYTGELF
TRBV7-9	-	ASSLDETGGPRETQY
TRBV19	-	ASTQGALLNYGYT
TRBV7-2	-	ASSAQGNQPQH
TRBV5-4	-	ASSFSGGDAYEQY
TRBV4-1	-	ASTPWSRYSYNEQF
TRBV7-9	-	ASSFPGTTGRYEQY
TRBV5-1	once	ASSLAEGIGDGYT
TRBV4-3	once	ASSQGSQGQAGANVLT
TRBV6-1	once	ASSARRGRWGLAQH
TRBV7-2	-	ASSSGLAGISYEQY
TRBV30	-	AGRATNEKLF
TRBV19	-	ASSIRPRMAANVLT
TRBV11-3	once	ASSQPGQGGGYT
TRBV19	-	ASSISGAGGQPQH
TRBV15	-	ATSTTGRDSPLH
TRBV3-1/TRBV3-2	-	ASSLTTSLLEQF
TRBV11-2	-	ASRLAGGYEQF
TRBV6-1	-	ASSEMTGGEGEQY
TRBV24-1	-	ATSDPNEQF
TRBV6-2/TRBV6-3	many	ASSYGREAF
TRBV6-5	-	ASSYTGGETQY
TRBV7-2	-	ASSQAGDQPQH
TRBV11-3	-	ASSPRDTLGETQY
TRBV5-8	-	ASSPRTSGRDTQY
TRBV30	-	AWRNTRGSGYT
TRBV6-2/TRBV6-3	once	ASSRYPRTGRMYEQY
TRBV27	-	ASSRSIRDSSGNEQF
TRBV19	once	ASSKDRVRGEKLF
TRBV30	once	AWSIDRLDQPQH
TRBV20-1	-	SARQINEQF
TRBV29-1	-	SVVIGGGGEAF
TRBV5-1	-	ASSVTGWGETQY
TRBV5-1	-	ASSLGQGAGNTEAF
TRBV5-1	-	ASSLAQGNTGELF
TRBV5-1	-	ASSLGQENSPLH
TRBV5-6	-	ASSGGLLMNTEAF
TRBV21-1	-	ASSPRTSGRAQETQY
TRBV19	-	ASRGRGRGTEAF
TRBV5-4	-	ASSLTISTDNTGELF
TRBV4-2	few	ASSLRTSGGRTDTQY
TRBV7-2	-	ASSLSGRGANVLT
TRBV28	once	ASRTHYSGGGEQF
TRBV3-1/TRBV3-2	-	ASSPGTSGPDTQY
TRBV6-1	-	ASSARQDSSGNTIY